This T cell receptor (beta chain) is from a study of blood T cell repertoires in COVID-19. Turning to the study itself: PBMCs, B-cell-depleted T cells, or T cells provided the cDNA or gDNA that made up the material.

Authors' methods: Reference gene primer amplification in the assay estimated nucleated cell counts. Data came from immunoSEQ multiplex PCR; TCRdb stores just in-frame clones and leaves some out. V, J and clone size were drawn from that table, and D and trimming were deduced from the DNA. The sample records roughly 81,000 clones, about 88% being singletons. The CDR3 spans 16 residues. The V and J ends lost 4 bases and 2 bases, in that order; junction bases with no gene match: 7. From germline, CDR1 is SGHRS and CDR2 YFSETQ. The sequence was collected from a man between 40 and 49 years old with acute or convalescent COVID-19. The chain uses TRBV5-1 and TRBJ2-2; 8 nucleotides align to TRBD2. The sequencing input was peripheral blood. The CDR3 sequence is CASSPLGTSNTGELFF. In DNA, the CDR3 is TGCGCCAGCAGCCCATTAGGGACTAGTAACACCGGGGAGCTGTTTTTT.